Sequencing of this T cell receptor (beta chain) was carried out in a study of chemoradiotherapy in HPV16-positive cancers. Study details: Candidate HPV-specific T-cell clones and common TCR motifs came from functional assays in a couple of HPV16-positive patients.

As for this clone: Its antigen remains unidentified.

Samples were taken several times over chemoradiotherapy. Profiled with immunoSEQ multiplex PCR; TCRdb holds only in-frame clones, not every one. The sample carries 10,000 to 15,000 clones, 75% recorded once. Notes on the study in general: HPV-responsive T-cell expansion during chemoradiotherapy was linked to improved recurrence-free survival in HPV16-positive patients.

J gave up 6 bases and V 3 bases, and 14 bases lay outside the gene matches. This CDR3 has 17 amino acids. The germline V gene encodes CDR1 SGHNT and CDR2 YYREEE (reference sequence). This specimen was collected from a patient who underwent chemoradiotherapy. V usage is TRBV5-4 and J usage is TRBJ2-1; 8 nucleotides agree with TRBD2. The TCR was taken from a human donor with HPV-associated anogenital cancer. As DNA, the CDR3 is TGTGCCAGCAGCTCTACCCAAAGCGGGAGTAGGTTCAATGAGCAGTTCTTC. Protein sequence: CASSSTQSGSRFNEQFF. Looking up the rest from reference TRBV5-4 and TRBJ2-1 gives the full variable domain: ETGVTQSPTHLIKTRGQQVTLRCSSQSGHNTVSWYQQALGQGPQFIFQYYREEENGRGNFPPRFSGLQFPNYSSELNVNALELDDSALYLCASSSTQSGSRFNEQFFGPGTRLTVL.